The T cell receptor beta chain described here comes from a study of T cells in Graves' hyperthyroidism and ophthalmopathy. The CDR3 sequence is 15 residues long. V gave up 6 bases and J gave up 4 bases; unmatched junction bases: 7. TCR beta CDR3 region amplification was performed from RNA transcripts. When the TCR CDR3 underwent first-round RT-PCR, the HTBI primer set was used. Each CDR3 protein gets one entry after TCRdb re-called the multiplex PCR reads with MiXCR. The table has 330,000 or so distinct CDR3 sequences, approximately 18% seen once; the top ten hold roughly 40%. Overall study findings and caveats: Most thyroid clonotypes expanded above 0.001 appeared in blood too.

This clonotype was seen at least ten times. Its antigen is as yet unknown. V usage is TRBV12-3 or TRBV12-4 and J usage is TRBJ2-1; 9 bases agree with TRBD2. This TCR was recovered from a man aged 50-60 years with Graves' ophthalmopathy. The sequenced sample consisted of blood. Here the CDR3 reads CASRDTSGPYNEQFF. The CDR3 bases are TGTGCCAGCAGGGATACTAGCGGGCCTTACAATGAGCAGTTCTTC.